This T cell receptor beta chain was obtained from a study of T cells after yellow fever vaccination. TCR cDNA was made by 5'RACE template switching, adding a universal primer site and UMIs. TCRdb reanalysed the 5' RACE reads using MiXCR and keeps one entry per CDR3 protein. Of about 58,000 distinct CDR3 sequences listed, approximately 7% are singletons. The study's findings and limits: Highly abundant clonotypes carried over from the bulk population could end up in FACS-sorted repertoires as contaminants.

After removal of 1 base from V and 5 bases from J, the junction contained 6 bases not matched to a gene. This CDR3 region has 15 residues. Per germline, CDR1 PRHDT and CDR2 FYEKMQ (reference sequence). The table lists this clonotype with many counts. As yet, its antigen is unknown. The chain recombines TRBV13 with TRBJ2-5; TRBD2 agrees at 8 bases. Specimen: CD8+ T cells sorted from PBMCs, collected on the day of the first yellow fever vaccination. This TCR came from a man aged 18 to 35 who received the YFV17D yellow fever vaccine. The CDR3 nucleotides read TGTGCCAGCAGCTTAGAGGGACTAGGAAGGGAGACCCAGTACTTC. This codes for CASSLEGLGRETQYF.